This T cell receptor beta chain was captured by sequencing in a study of beta chain features in type 1 diabetes. Study information: Over all samples combined, about 99,000,000 sorted cells were examined. Study results and limitations: Among all four CD4+ subsets, Type 1 diabetes patients had TCRB CDR3s that were moderately but significantly shorter.

CDR1 is SGHTA and CDR2 is FQGNSA in the germline V gene. Trimming removed 7 bases from V and 15 bases from J, with 16 bases in between. The CDR3 length is 11 residues. This clone was detected only a few times. Its antigen remains unknown. The isolated RNA, all of it, was reverse transcribed, so expressed TCRB transcripts were what got sequenced. TCRdb's table, derived via immunoSEQ multiplex PCR, lists solely in-frame clones and lacks some. This table has a few hundred thousand clones, under 20% appearing once. Sequencing was done on a sample of naive CD4+ T cells from blood. The TCR comes from a man aged 30 to 45 with type 1 diabetes. The V gene is TRBV7-2, the J gene TRBJ1-5; tentative D call: TRBD1 (6 bases). The DNA for the CDR3 is TGTGCCAGCACTCCTTCAGGGGTTCTGCATTTT. Its protein product is CASTPSGVLHF.